The source of this T cell receptor (beta chain) is a study of cytomegalovirus exposure and HLA in healthy donors. Study results and caveats: In vitro testing confirmed a few CMV-associated chains as specific for CMV antigens. The listing of fewer than 200 TCR beta chains classed them as cytomegalovirus-associated. TCR beta sequences numbering more than 15,000 were associated with HLA alleles at 0.05 false discovery rate in a later analysis.

Concerning this clone itself: Its antigen is not identified.

Primers: 60 Vbeta forward and 13 Jbeta reverse. TCRdb's table, derived via immunoSEQ multiplex PCR, lists solely in-frame clones and lacks some. The sample holds fewer than 200,000 clones, roughly 75% seen once. The clonotype comes from a man younger than 30 in good health and CMV-seronegative. Sequenced: PBMCs.

The CDR3 protein is CASSLRQTSNTGELFF. The CDR3, as DNA: TGTGCCAGCAGCTTAAGACAGACCTCGAACACCGGGGAGCTGTTTTTT. The chain uses TRBV11-2 and TRBJ2-2; tentative D call: TRBD1 (5 bases). Germline V gene sequence: CDR1 SGHAT, CDR2 FQNNGV. Trimming took off 2 bases at V and 0 bases at J, with 10 bases between the two ends. The CDR3 extends over 16 amino acids.